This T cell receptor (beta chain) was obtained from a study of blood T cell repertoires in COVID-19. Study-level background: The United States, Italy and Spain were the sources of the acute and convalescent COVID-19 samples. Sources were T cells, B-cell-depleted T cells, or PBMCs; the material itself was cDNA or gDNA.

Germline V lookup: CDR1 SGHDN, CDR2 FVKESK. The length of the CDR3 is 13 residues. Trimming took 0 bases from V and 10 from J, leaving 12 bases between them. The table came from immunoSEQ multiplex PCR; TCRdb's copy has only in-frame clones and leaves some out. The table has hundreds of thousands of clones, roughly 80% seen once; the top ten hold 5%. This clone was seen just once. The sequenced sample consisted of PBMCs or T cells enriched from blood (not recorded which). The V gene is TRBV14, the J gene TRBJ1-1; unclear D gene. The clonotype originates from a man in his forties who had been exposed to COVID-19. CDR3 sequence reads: CASSQDRRSLAFF. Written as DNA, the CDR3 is TGTGCCAGCAGCCAAGATCGCAGGTCGCTAGCTTTCTTT.